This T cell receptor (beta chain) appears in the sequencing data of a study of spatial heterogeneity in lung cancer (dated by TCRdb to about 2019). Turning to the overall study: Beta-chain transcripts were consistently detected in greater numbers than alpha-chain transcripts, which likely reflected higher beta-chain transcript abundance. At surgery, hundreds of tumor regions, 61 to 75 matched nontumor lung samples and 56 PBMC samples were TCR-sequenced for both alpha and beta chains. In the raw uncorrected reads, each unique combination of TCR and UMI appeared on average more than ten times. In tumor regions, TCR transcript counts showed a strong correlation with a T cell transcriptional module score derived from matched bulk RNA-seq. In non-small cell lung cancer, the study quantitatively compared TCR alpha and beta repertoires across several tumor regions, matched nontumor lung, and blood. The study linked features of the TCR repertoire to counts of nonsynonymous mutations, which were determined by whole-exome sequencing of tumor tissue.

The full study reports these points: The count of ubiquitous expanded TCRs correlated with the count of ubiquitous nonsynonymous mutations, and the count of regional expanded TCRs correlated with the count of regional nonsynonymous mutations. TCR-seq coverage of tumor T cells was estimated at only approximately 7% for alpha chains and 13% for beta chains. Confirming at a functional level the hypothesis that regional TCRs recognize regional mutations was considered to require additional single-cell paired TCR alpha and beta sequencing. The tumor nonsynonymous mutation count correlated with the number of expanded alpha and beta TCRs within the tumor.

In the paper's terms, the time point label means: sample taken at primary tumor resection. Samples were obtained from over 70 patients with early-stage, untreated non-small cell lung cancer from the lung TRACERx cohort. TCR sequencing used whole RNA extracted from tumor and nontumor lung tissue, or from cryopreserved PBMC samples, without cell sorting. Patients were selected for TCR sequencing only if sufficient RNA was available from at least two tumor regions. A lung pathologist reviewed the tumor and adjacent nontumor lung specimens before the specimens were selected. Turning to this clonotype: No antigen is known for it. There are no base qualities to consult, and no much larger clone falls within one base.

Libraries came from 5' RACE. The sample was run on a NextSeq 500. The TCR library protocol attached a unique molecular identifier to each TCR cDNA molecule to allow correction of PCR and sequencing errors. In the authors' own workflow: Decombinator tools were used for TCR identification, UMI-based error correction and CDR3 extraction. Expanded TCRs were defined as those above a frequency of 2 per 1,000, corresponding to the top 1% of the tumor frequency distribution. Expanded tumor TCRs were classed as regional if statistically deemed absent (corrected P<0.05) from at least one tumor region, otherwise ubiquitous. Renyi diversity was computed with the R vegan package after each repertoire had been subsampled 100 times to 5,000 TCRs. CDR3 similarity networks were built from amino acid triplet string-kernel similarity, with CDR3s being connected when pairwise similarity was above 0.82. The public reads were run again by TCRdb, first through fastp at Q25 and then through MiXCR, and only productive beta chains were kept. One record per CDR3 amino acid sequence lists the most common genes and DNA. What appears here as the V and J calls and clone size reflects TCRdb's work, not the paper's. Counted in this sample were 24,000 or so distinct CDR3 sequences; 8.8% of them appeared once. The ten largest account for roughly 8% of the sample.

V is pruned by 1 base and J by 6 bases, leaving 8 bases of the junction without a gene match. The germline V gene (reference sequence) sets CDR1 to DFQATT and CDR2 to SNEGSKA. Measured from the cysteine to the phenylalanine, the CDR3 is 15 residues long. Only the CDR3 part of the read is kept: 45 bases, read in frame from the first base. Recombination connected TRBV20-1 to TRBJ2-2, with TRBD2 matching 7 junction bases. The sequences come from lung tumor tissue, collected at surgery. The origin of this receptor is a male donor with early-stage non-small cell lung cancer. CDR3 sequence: CSARVRLASAGELFF. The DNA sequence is TGCAGTGCTAGAGTAAGACTAGCAAGCGCCGGGGAGCTGTTTTTT.